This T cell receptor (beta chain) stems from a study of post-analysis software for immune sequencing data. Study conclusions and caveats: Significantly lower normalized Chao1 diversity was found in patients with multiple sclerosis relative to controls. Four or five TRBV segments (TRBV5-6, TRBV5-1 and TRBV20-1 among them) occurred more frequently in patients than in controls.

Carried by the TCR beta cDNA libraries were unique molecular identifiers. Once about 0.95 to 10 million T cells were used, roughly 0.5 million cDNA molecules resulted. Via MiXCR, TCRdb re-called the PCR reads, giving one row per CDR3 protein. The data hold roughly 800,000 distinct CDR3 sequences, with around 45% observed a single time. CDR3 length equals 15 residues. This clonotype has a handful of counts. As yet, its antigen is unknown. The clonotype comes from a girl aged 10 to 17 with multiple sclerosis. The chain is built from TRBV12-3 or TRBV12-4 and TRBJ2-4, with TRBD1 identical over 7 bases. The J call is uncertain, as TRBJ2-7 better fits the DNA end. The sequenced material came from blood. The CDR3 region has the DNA TGTGCCAGCAGTCACAGGGGAAGGGGACCCTACGAGCAGTACTTC. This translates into CASSHRGRGPYEQYF.